The 2 T cell receptor beta chains in this list originate from one sample, sequenced in a study of cytomegalovirus exposure and HLA in healthy donors. 60 Vbeta and 13 Jbeta primers were used in PCR. The data were produced by immunoSEQ multiplex PCR, yet TCRdb's version contains in-frame clones alone and is incomplete. The profile covers about 180,000 clones, with 80% appearing a single time and 1.5% to 2% taken by the ten largest. Sequencing used PBMCs. These receptors were collected from a woman aged 30 to 39 in good health and CMV-seronegative.

This chain links TRBV9 with TRBJ2-5; D is perhaps TRBD2 (7 bases). Germline values: CDR1 SGDLS, CDR2 YYNGEE. There are 13 residues in the CDR3. The V end was cut by 3 bases, the J end by 5 bases, with 11 bases between. As DNA, the CDR3 is TGTGCCAGCAGCGATGGGGGGGCTGAGACCCAGTACTTC. As protein: CASSDGGAETQYF.

The gene calls are TRBV5-1 and TRBJ2-5; 7 bases agree with TRBD2. Trimming removed 3 bases from V and 4 bases from J; junction bases left unmatched: 9. This CDR3 has 15 amino acids. Per the germline V gene, CDR1 is SGHRS and CDR2 is YFSETQ. The CDR3, as DNA: TGCGCCAGCAGCTCAAATGAAGGACTAGGAGAGACCCAGTACTTC. Protein product: CASSSNEGLGETQYF.